The 10 T cell receptor beta chains given below trace back to one sample, sequenced in a study of graft-versus-host responses after intestinal transplantation. These receptors have no identified antigens. The protocol was immunoSEQ multiplex PCR, while the TCRdb copy is restricted to in-frame clones and leaves out a portion. This repertoire shows around 90,000 clones, less than 95% found once; its top ten account for about 0.2%. This specimen consisted of unstimulated CD4+ T cells sorted from spleen or lymph node cells, obtained before transplant. The receptors derive from a human donor who was the organ donor for an intestinal transplant.

The chain uses TRBV4-2 and TRBJ1-4, with D unresolved. V was trimmed by 2 bases and J by 7 bases, leaving 5 bases between them. Germline V lookup: CDR1 LGHNA, CDR2 YNFKEQ. The CDR3 has 12 amino acids. This CDR3 is CASSQPAEKLFF. The CDR3 DNA sequence: TGTGCCAGCAGCCAACCAGCTGAAAAACTGTTTTTT.

The CDR3 loop is CASSEQGTTEAFF. The CDR3 coding sequence is TGTGCCAGCAGTGAACAGGGTACCACTGAAGCTTTCTTT. The chain combines TRBV6-1 with TRBJ1-1; D is possibly TRBD1 (5 bases). Trimming shortened V by 2 bases and J by 4 bases, and 8 bases separated the two germline ends. The CDR3 runs to 13 residues. CDR1 and CDR2 (germline): MNHNS, SASEGT.

The rearrangement joins TRBV6-1 to TRBJ2-7; 9 bases are a match to TRBD1. The CDR3 is 15 amino acids. CDR1 and CDR2 (germline): MNHNS, SASEGT. After removal of 6 bases from V and 2 bases from J, the junction contained 8 bases not matched to a gene. The CDR3 protein is CASSRGQGGPYEQYF. The CDR3, as DNA: TGTGCCAGCAGCCGGGGACAGGGAGGGCCCTACGAGCAGTACTTC.

In DNA, the CDR3 is TGTGCCAGCAGCGTGGTATACACCGGGGAGCTGTTTTTT. Translating gives CASSVVYTGELFF. The rearrangement uses TRBV5-4 and TRBJ2-2; D is undetermined. Trimming cost V 4 bases and J 3 bases, with 7 bases left between them. The CDR3 sequence is 13 residues long. Germline lookup yields CDR1 SGHNT and CDR2 YYREEE (reference sequence).

V gene TRBV5-4 combines with J gene TRBJ2-1; a weak D match, TRBD2 (6 bases). Germline CDR1 and CDR2: SGHNT and YYREEE (reference sequence). The CDR3 has 13 residues. V lost 4 bases, J lost 7 bases, and 12 bases lay in between. Here the CDR3 reads CASSPGDFNEQFF. The DNA for the CDR3 is TGTGCCAGCAGCCCGGGGGACTTTAATGAGCAGTTCTTC.

The chain carries TRBV28 and TRBJ2-1, with D possibly matching TRBD1 (5 bases). CDR1 and CDR2 (germline): MDHEN, SYDVKM. V lost 2 bases to trimming and J lost 9 bases, with 8 bases between them. The CDR3 loop spans 12 amino acids. The CDR3, as DNA: TGTGCCAGCAGTTTAAATAGGGGTGAGCAGTTCTTC. It translates to CASSLNRGEQFF. The full variable domain, completed using reference TRBV28 and TRBJ2-1, is DVKVTQSSRYLVKRTGEKVFLECVQDMDHENMFWYRQDPGLGLRLIYFSYDVKMKEKGDIPEGYSVSREKKERFSLILESASTNQTSMYLCASSLNRGEQFFGPGTRLTVL.

The chain is built from TRBV7-9 and TRBJ1-1; D remains unclear. The CDR3 has 14 residues. The germline V gene has CDR1 SEHNR and CDR2 FQNEAQ (reference sequence). V was cut by 5 bases and J by 7 bases, with 17 bases left in between. The chain's CDR3 is CASSPRGEFYEAFF. CDR3 in DNA: TGTGCCAGCAGCCCCCGCGGGGAATTTTATGAAGCTTTCTTT. The whole variable domain, remainder taken from reference TRBV7-9 and TRBJ1-1, is DTGVSQNPRHKITKRGQNVTFRCDPISEHNRLYWYRQTLGQGPEFLTYFQNEAQLEKSRLLSDRFSAERPKGSFSTLEIQRTEQGDSAMYLCASSPRGEFYEAFFGQGTRLTVV.

This clone was observed a few times. The V and J genes are TRBV19 and TRBJ1-4; a possible D gene is TRBD1 (5 bases). Germline CDR1 is LNHDA and CDR2 is SQIVND (reference sequence). Between the trimmed V and J ends, which lost 4 bases and 11 bases, there was a span of 20 bases. The CDR3 contains 15 residues. This CDR3 reads CASSTGPGYSRKLFF. The CDR3 nucleotides read TGTGCCAGTAGTACGGGACCGGGCTATTCTCGGAAACTGTTTTTT.

V gene TRBV28 combines with J gene TRBJ2-1; 8 bases align to TRBD2. CDR3 size: 15 residues. Germline CDR1 is MDHEN and CDR2 is SYDVKM. Trimming removed 2 bases from V and 7 bases from J; junction bases left unmatched: 7. The CDR3 DNA sequence: TGTGCCAGCAGTTTAGCGGGGGGCGGGAGGAATGAGCAGTTCTTC. This codes for CASSLAGGGRNEQFF.

V is TRBV6-1 and J is TRBJ1-5, with 7 positions matching TRBD1. The CDR3 length is 15 residues. The V gene end was trimmed by 7 bases and the J gene end by 3 bases; junction bases not matched to a gene: 9. Germline CDR1 reads MNHNS; CDR2 reads SASEGT. CDR3 region: CASTRWDSPNQPQHF. The CDR3 DNA sequence: TGTGCCAGCACCAGATGGGACAGTCCCAATCAGCCCCAGCATTTT.